A single sample gave rise to the 26 T cell receptor beta chains below, sequenced in a study of cytomegalovirus exposure and HLA in healthy donors. Primers included in the PCR were 60 Vbeta and 13 Jbeta primers. Clones were read by immunoSEQ multiplex PCR, and TCRdb kept only the in-frame ones, dropping some. The sample includes some 70,000 clones, about 80% of them seen just once. Material: PBMCs. All receptors derive from a man between 18 and 29 years old in good health and CMV-seronegative.

V and J are TRBV6-5 and TRBJ2-7, with D possibly TRBD2 on 7 matching bases. The CDR3 totals 12 residues. Per germline, CDR1 MNHEY and CDR2 SVGAGI. In DNA form, the CDR3 reads TGTTCTCCACGGGGAGGGGGCTACGAGCAGTACTTC. Translating it yields CSPRGGGYEQYF.

V is TRBV15 and J is TRBJ2-3; TRBD1 is a possible D gene (5 bases). The germline V and J ends were trimmed by 0 bases and 2 bases, with 12 bases remaining between them. The germline V gene has CDR1 LNHNV and CDR2 YYDKDF (reference sequence). CDR3 length: 16 amino acids. The CDR3 sequence: CATSRDQGTDTDTQYF. The DNA of the CDR3 is TGTGCCACCAGCAGAGATCAGGGCACGGACACAGATACGCAGTATTTT.

The J gene is TRBJ1-1, the V gene TRBV5-4, with D uncertain. This CDR3 has 13 amino acids. The V gene lost 2 bases and the J gene lost 3 bases, with 8 bases spanning the gap. Per the germline V gene, CDR1 is SGHNT and CDR2 is YYREEE (reference sequence). CDR3 protein: CASSLGVHTEAFF. The CDR3 DNA reads TGTGCCAGCAGCTTAGGAGTCCACACTGAAGCTTTCTTT. The variable domain in full, completed from reference TRBV5-4 and TRBJ1-1, reads ETGVTQSPTHLIKTRGQQVTLRCSSQSGHNTVSWYQQALGQGPQFIFQYYREEENGRGNFPPRFSGLQFPNYSSELNVNALELDDSALYLCASSLGVHTEAFFGQGTRLTVV.

The V call is TRBV10-3, the J call TRBJ1-5; 8 positions agree with TRBD1. The CDR3 extends over 18 amino acids. In germline, CDR1 is ENHRY, CDR2 SYGVKD. J gave up 4 bases and V 0 bases, and 11 bases lay outside the gene matches. CDR3 nucleotide sequence: TGTGCCATCAGTGAGTCGCCCGCCGGGACAGGCCGTAATCAGCCCCAGCATTTT. Translated, it gives CAISESPAGTGRNQPQHF.

Remarks on this clone: The sample has other DNA sequences that encode this CDR3 too. The gene calls are TRBV5-4 and TRBJ1-6; 7 bases are a match to TRBD1. The CDR3 is made up of 16 amino acids. Trimming removed 4 bases from V and 6 bases from J; junction bases left unmatched: 10. Germline CDR1 and CDR2: SGHNT and YYREEE (reference sequence). CDR3 loop: CASSTEGQRSNSPLHF. DNA of the CDR3: TGTGCCAGCAGCACTGAGGGACAGCGTAGTAATTCACCCCTCCACTTT.

The chain carries TRBV7-8 and TRBJ1-1; 7 bases fit TRBD1. With 5 bases clipped from V and 11 bases from J, the junction kept 14 bases outside the gene matches. CDR1 is SGHVS, CDR2 FQNEAQ, per germline. The length of the CDR3 is 14 residues. The CDR3 protein is CASSPTETGAGAFF. CDR3 coding DNA: TGTGCCAGCAGCCCAACCGAAACAGGGGCGGGGGCTTTCTTT.

This chain connects TRBV28 to TRBJ2-7, with 7 bases that match TRBD1. CDR1 is MDHEN and CDR2 is SYDVKM in the germline V gene. CDR3 length equals 15 residues. Losses at the gene ends were 6 bases for V and 0 bases for J; bases not matched to a gene: 8. The CDR3 sequence: CASRPGTVLSYEQYF. The CDR3 DNA reads TGTGCCAGCAGGCCTGGGACAGTCCTCTCCTACGAGCAGTACTTC.

This clone was observed a few times. The J gene is TRBJ1-1, the V gene TRBV7-2; D unclear. Trimming stripped 5 bases from V and 7 bases from J, with 20 bases between. This CDR3 is 15 amino acids long. From germline, CDR1 is SGHTA and CDR2 FQGNSA. DNA for the CDR3: TGTGCCAGCAGCGCATCGGGGATTAGTCTGCGTGAAGCTTTCTTT. It translates to CASSASGISLREAFF.

In this sample, this clone turned up a few times. The chain recombines TRBV6-4 with TRBJ1-1; the match to TRBD1 covers 8 bases. The V gene end was trimmed by 2 bases and the J gene end by 5 bases; junction bases not matched to a gene: 7. Germline-derived CDR1 and CDR2 are MRHNA and SNTAGT. This CDR3 spans 15 amino acids. The CDR3 reads CASSDRGQGRTEAFF. The DNA for the CDR3 is TGTGCCAGCAGTGACCGTGGACAGGGTCGGACTGAAGCTTTCTTT.

V gene TRBV5-4 combines with J gene TRBJ1-1; D is perhaps TRBD1 (6 bases). Germline V gene lookup returns CDR1 SGHNT and CDR2 YYREEE (reference sequence). The V gene lost 0 bases and the J gene lost 2 bases, with 20 bases spanning the gap. The CDR3 is 18 amino acids. The CDR3, as DNA: TGTGCCAGCAGCTTGGGTGTTCGGGGGGGCGCAGGTAACACTGAAGCTTTCTTT. It is translated as CASSLGVRGGAGNTEAFF.

The chain has TRBV19 and TRBJ2-2; no definite D call. The germline CDR1 and CDR2 sequences are LNHDA and SQIVND (reference sequence). CDR3 length equals 10 residues. V was pared by 8 bases and J by 6 bases, with 4 bases between. The CDR3 sequence: CASGPGELFF. The CDR3 bases are TGTGCCAGTGGGCCCGGGGAGCTGTTTTTT.

The count of this clone is one. The chain joins TRBV7-2 to TRBJ2-2, with D possibly TRBD1 on 7 matching bases. From germline, CDR1 is SGHTA and CDR2 FQGNSA. The germline V and J ends were trimmed by 2 bases and 5 bases, with 15 bases remaining between them. The CDR3 loop spans 16 amino acids. CDR3 in DNA: TGTGCCAGCAGCTTAACCACAGGGGCGGGGACCGGGGAGCTGTTTTTT. This codes for CASSLTTGAGTGELFF.

This clone occurred a few times. The V and J genes are TRBV9 and TRBJ1-1; 8 nucleotides match TRBD1. The CDR3 has 15 amino acids. Losses at the gene ends were 4 bases for V and 1 base for J; bases not matched to a gene: 6. The germline CDR1 and CDR2 sequences are SGDLS and YYNGEE. The CDR3: CASSTRTGRNTEAFF. CDR3 sequence (DNA): TGTGCCAGCAGCACGCGGACAGGGCGGAACACTGAAGCTTTCTTT.

The V call is TRBV5-1, the J call TRBJ2-6; TRBD2 might be the D (6 bases). Germline-derived CDR1 and CDR2 are SGHRS and YFSETQ. The CDR3 has 16 residues. The V and J ends lost 4 bases and 0 bases respectively, with 11 bases between them. The CDR3 DNA reads TGCGCCAGCAGCATCTCGGGGGACTCTGGGGCCAACGTCCTGACTTTC. It yields the protein CASSISGDSGANVLTF.

The chain employs TRBV11-1 and TRBJ2-3; the match to TRBD1 covers 9 bases. The CDR3 runs to 15 residues. J lost 3 bases, V lost 4 bases, and 5 bases had no gene match. Germline V CDR1 and CDR2: SGHAT, FQDESV (reference sequence). For the CDR3, the DNA is TGTGCCAGCAGCTCAGGGACAGGGTCGACAGATACGCAGTATTTT. Its translation is CASSSGTGSTDTQYF.

The CDR3 sequence is CASSSSGGPLDGEQFF. The CDR3 bases are TGTGCCAGCAGTTCGAGCGGGGGGCCCTTAGATGGTGAGCAGTTCTTC. This sequence joins TRBV6-5 and TRBJ2-1, with TRBD2 identical over 9 bases. Germline V CDR1 and CDR2: MNHEY, SVGAGI. V shed 4 bases, J shed 9 bases, and the junction held 13 bases outside the gene matches. CDR3 length: 16 residues.

The chain links TRBV11-2 to TRBJ2-7; D perhaps matches TRBD2 (5 bases). This CDR3 has 13 amino acids. Germline CDR1 and CDR2: SGHAT and FQNNGV. The germline V and J ends were trimmed by 5 bases and 6 bases, with 14 bases remaining between them. CDR3 sequence: CASSPRRVFEQYF. The DNA for the CDR3 is TGTGCCAGCAGCCCCCGGCGGGTGTTCGAGCAGTACTTC. The full variable domain, with the rest looked up from reference TRBV11-2 and TRBJ2-7, is EAGVAQSPRYKIIEKRQSVAFWCNPISGHATLYWYQQILGQGPKLLIQFQNNGVVDDSQLPKDRFSAERLKGVDSTLKIQPAKLEDSAVYLCASSPRRVFEQYFGPGTRLTVT.

The rearrangement links TRBV6-5 to TRBJ2-7; a possible D gene is TRBD2 (5 bases). Germline CDR1 and CDR2: MNHEY and SVGAGI. The V end lost 5 bases, the J end lost 0 bases, and 8 bases lay between the germline ends. The CDR3 has 13 residues. In DNA, the CDR3 is TGTGCCAGCAGTCGGAGGTTCTCCTACGAGCAGTACTTC. It specifies CASSRRFSYEQYF.

The chain employs TRBV5-1 and TRBJ1-3; D uncertain. Germline assignment: CDR1 SGHRS and CDR2 YFSETQ. This CDR3 comprises 14 residues. Trimming left V 5 bases short and J 0 bases short, with 9 bases between. CDR3 bases: TGCGCCAGCAGAGGTCGGGACTCTGGAAACACCATATATTTT. This sequence encodes CASRGRDSGNTIYF.

The J gene is TRBJ2-5, the V gene TRBV29-1; 8 positions agree with TRBD2. The germline gives CDR1 SQVTM, CDR2 ANQGSEA. The CDR3 spans 15 residues. Trimming removed 4 bases from V and 1 base from J; junction bases left unmatched: 8. Written as DNA, the CDR3 is TGCAGCGTTGGCGTAGCGGGGCGGATCCAAGAGACCCAGTACTTC. Translating it yields CSVGVAGRIQETQYF. The full variable domain, completed using reference TRBV29-1 and TRBJ2-5, is SAVISQKPSRDICQRGTSLTIQCQVDSQVTMMFWYRQQPGQSLTLIATANQGSEATYESGFVIDKFPISRPNLTFSTLTVSNMSPEDSSIYLCSVGVAGRIQETQYFGPGTRLLVL.

The V and J genes are TRBV29-1 and TRBJ2-3; 8 bases align to TRBD1. Germline V gene lookup returns CDR1 SQVTM and CDR2 ANQGSEA. Unmatched junction bases numbered 5, after V lost 6 bases and J lost 6 bases. The CDR3 has 12 amino acids. The CDR3 loop reads CSVTRGPDTQYF. CDR3 DNA: TGCAGCGTAACCAGGGGGCCCGATACGCAGTATTTT.

This chain joins TRBV10-3 and TRBJ1-2, with TRBD1 as a possible D gene (5 bases). Per germline, CDR1 ENHRY and CDR2 SYGVKD. Trimming pared 3 bases from V and 4 bases from J, leaving 12 bases between. The CDR3 consists of 14 residues. The CDR3 loop reads CAISDGQGGYGYTF. DNA for the CDR3: TGTGCCATCAGTGACGGGCAGGGCGGCTATGGCTACACCTTC.

The gene calls are TRBV19 and TRBJ2-1, with D possibly being TRBD2 (6 bases). CDR1 is LNHDA, CDR2 SQIVND, per germline (reference sequence). The CDR3 loop spans 11 amino acids. CDR3 sequence (DNA): TGTAGTACTAGCAGTTACAATGAGCAGTTCTTC. Translated, it gives CSTSSYNEQFF. Using reference TRBV19 and TRBJ2-1 for the parts outside the CDR3, the full variable domain is DGGITQSPKYLFRKEGQNVTLSCEQNLNHDAMYWYRQDPGQGLRLIYYSQIVNDFQKGDIAEGYSVSREKKESFPLTVTSAQKNPTAFYLCSTSSYNEQFFGPGTRLTVL.

The chain employs TRBV7-9 and TRBJ2-3; TRBD2 matches at 11 bases. This CDR3 has 17 residues. J lost 2 bases, V lost 3 bases, and 7 bases had no gene match. CDR1 SEHNR and CDR2 FQNEAQ come from the germline V gene (reference sequence). This CDR3 is CASSFRTSGRNTDTQYF. The DNA of the CDR3 is TGTGCCAGCAGCTTCCGGACTAGCGGGCGGAACACAGATACGCAGTATTTT.

This clone was detected only a few times. J is TRBJ1-4 and V is TRBV7-8, with D possibly being TRBD1 (5 bases). The CDR3 length is 14 residues. From germline, CDR1 is SGHVS and CDR2 FQNEAQ. Trimming cost V 5 bases and J 7 bases, with 14 bases left between them. CDR3 nucleotide sequence: TGTGCCAGCAGCGGCAGGGTTGACGGTGAAAAACTGTTTTTT. Translating it yields CASSGRVDGEKLFF.

This chain connects TRBV27 to TRBJ2-7, with 7 bases that match TRBD1. V trimming: 9 bases; J trimming: 0 bases; junction bases outside the gene matches: 5. CDR3 length: 13 amino acids. Germline values: CDR1 MNHEY, CDR2 SMNVEV (reference sequence). The DNA for the CDR3 is TGTGCCAGAAACCGGGACAGCTCCTACGAGCAGTACGTC. It codes for CARNRDSSYEQYV.